A selection of T cell receptor beta chains follows, all from one sample in a study of shared clonotypes between healthy human individuals. Profiling relied on immunoSEQ multiplex PCR, and the TCRdb table lists in-frame clones only, not all of them. The sample has roughly 1 million clones; approximately 70% are singletons. Source material: memory CD4+ T cells sorted from blood. These TCRs come from a man aged 18 to 29 in good health. Both conserved end residues are part of each CDR3. A D gene is named only where the DNA matches it firmly. Not all rows give a size; the values are once, few, many and, for expanded clones, a class.

>TRBJ2-2|TRBV9|17|NA|NA
CASSVVEVTSYPGELFF
TGTGCCAGCAGCGTAGTAGAGGTAACCAGTTACCCCGGGGAGCTGTTTTTT
>TRBJ2-7|TRBV6-5|15|NA|NA
CASSYSKFSPYEQYF
TGTGCCAGCAGTTACTCGAAGTTCAGCCCCTACGAGCAGTACTTC
>TRBJ2-5|TRBV7-9|15|TRBD2|NA
CASSLRLANMETQYF
TGTGCCAGCAGCTTACGACTAGCTAACATGGAGACCCAGTACTTC
>TRBJ1-5|TRBV30|13|NA|once
CASRRGGNQPQHF
TGTGCCTCCCGCCGGGGGGGAAATCAGCCCCAGCATTTT
>TRBJ2-7|TRBV27|15|NA|NA
CASSFRTTFPYEQYF
TGTGCCAGCAGTTTCAGGACAACTTTCCCTTACGAGCAGTACTTC
>TRBJ2-2|TRBV5-4|15|NA|NA
CASSLVGGGTGELFF
TGTGCCAGCAGCTTGGTCGGAGGTGGGACCGGGGAGCTGTTTTTT
>TRBJ1-1|TRBV6-5|11|NA|few
CASRRNTEAFF
TGTGCCAGCAGACGTAACACTGAAGCTTTCTTT
>TRBJ2-5|TRBV2|12|TRBD2|NA
CASGGGAQTQYF
TGTGCCAGCGGGGGAGGGGCACAGACCCAGTACTTC
>TRBJ2-6|TRBV6-1|16|NA|few
CASSVDGYSGANVLTF
TGTGCCAGCAGTGTAGACGGCTACTCTGGGGCCAACGTCCTGACTTTC
>TRBJ1-5|TRBV19|14|NA|few
CASSSQDSNQPQHF
TGTGCCAGTAGTAGCCAGGATAGCAATCAGCCCCAGCATTTT
>TRBJ2-7|TRBV10-3|13|TRBD1|NA
CASRDSDSYEQYF
TGTGCCTCCCGGGACAGCGACTCCTACGAGCAGTACTTC
>TRBJ2-6|TRBV30|14|NA|NA
CAWSVLSGANVLTF
TGTGCCTGGAGTGTCCTCTCTGGGGCCAACGTCCTGACTTTC
>TRBJ2-4|TRBV5-1|13|NA|few
CASSLAGEGIQYF
TGCGCCAGCAGCTTGGCGGGAGAGGGCATTCAGTACTTC
>TRBJ1-5|TRBV2|14|NA|NA
CASSVAGAHQPQHF
TGTGCCAGCAGTGTAGCAGGGGCGCATCAGCCCCAGCATTTT
>TRBJ2-2|TRBV11-2|16|NA|NA
CASSLASPLGSGELFF
TGTGCCAGCAGCTTAGCTAGCCCATTGGGTTCCGGGGAGCTGTTTTTT
>TRBJ1-5|TRBV7-9|14|NA|NA
CASSLSGTPRTQHF
TGTGCCAGCAGCTTATCCGGGACCCCCCGGACCCAGCATTTT
>TRBJ2-1|TRBV9|12|NA|NA
CASRKDSNEQFF
TGTGCCAGTCGAAAGGACAGCAATGAGCAGTTCTTC
>TRBJ1-2|TRBV4-1|15|NA|once
CASSQEVTVVYGYTF
TGCGCCAGCAGCCAAGAAGTCACAGTAGTCTATGGCTACACCTTC
>TRBJ1-2|TRBV10-3|13|NA|NA
CAISGGREAGYTF
TGTGCCATCAGTGGTGGCAGGGAGGCTGGCTACACCTTC
>TRBJ1-1|TRBV29-1|13|NA|few
CSVERFTATEAFF
TGCAGCGTTGAGCGTTTTACGGCCACTGAAGCTTTCTTT
>TRBJ2-1|TRBV11-2|18|TRBD2|NA
CASSLDHRAGAVYNEQFF
TGTGCCAGCAGCTTAGATCATCGAGCGGGAGCTGTCTACAATGAGCAGTTCTTC
>TRBJ1-6|TRBV10-2|16|NA|NA
CASSEGWSSYNSPLHF
TGCGCCAGCAGTGAGGGATGGAGCTCCTATAATTCACCCCTCCACTTT
>TRBJ2-2|TRBV18|15|TRBD2|NA
CASSLAGENTGELFF
TGTGCCAGCTCACTAGCGGGAGAAAACACCGGGGAGCTGTTTTTT
>TRBJ2-1|TRBV6-6|15|NA|NA
CASSYSEGLPLEQFF
TGTGCCAGCAGTTACTCTGAGGGCCTCCCGCTTGAGCAGTTCTTC
>TRBJ1-1|TRBV6-5|13|NA|few
CASSYSSRVEAFF
TGTGCCAGCAGTTACTCTTCCAGGGTTGAAGCTTTCTTT
>TRBJ2-4|TRBV13|17|TRBD2|NA
CASSLRGTSGTKNIQYF
TGTGCCAGCAGCTTACGCGGGACTAGCGGAACCAAAAACATTCAGTACTTC
>TRBJ1-5|TRBV6-6|14|NA|NA
CASSYTGTNQPQHF
TGTGCCAGCAGTTATACCGGGACCAATCAGCCCCAGCATTTT
>TRBJ1-6|TRBV7-2|13|NA|NA
CASSLGGPAPLHF
TGTGCCAGCAGCTTAGGGGGGCCCGCACCCCTCCACTTT
>TRBJ2-1|TRBV6-5|14|TRBD2|NA
CASTGLAGDSEQFF
TGTGCCAGCACTGGACTAGCGGGAGATTCCGAGCAGTTCTTC
>TRBJ1-1|TRBV19|13|TRBD1|NA
CASSIPDRGEAFF
TGTGCCAGTAGTATACCGGACAGGGGTGAAGCTTTCTTT
>TRBJ1-5|TRBV10-3|17|TRBD1|NA
CAISPAPTGVSNQPQHF
TGTGCCATCAGCCCCGCCCCTACAGGGGTGAGCAATCAGCCCCAGCATTTT
>TRBJ2-2|TRBV2|17|TRBD2|NA
CASSEAGAGRGSGELFF
TGTGCCAGCAGTGAAGCAGGGGCAGGGAGGGGTAGCGGGGAGCTGTTTTTT
>TRBJ1-2|TRBV4-2|17|NA|NA
CASSQELGQTVNYGYTF
TGTGCCAGCAGCCAAGAACTCGGACAGACTGTCAACTATGGCTACACCTTC
>TRBJ1-5|TRBV6-5|14|TRBD1|NA
CASTPGQGAQPQHF
TGTGCCAGCACCCCCGGACAGGGCGCCCAGCCCCAGCATTTT
>TRBJ2-7|TRBV7-2|14|NA|once
CASSLTGGSYEQYF
TGTGCCAGCAGCTTAACAGGTGGTTCCTACGAGCAGTACTTC
>TRBJ2-1|TRBV19|16|NA|NA
CASSISGWSSYNEQFF
TGTGCCAGTAGCATTAGCGGTTGGAGCTCCTACAATGAGCAGTTCTTC
>TRBJ1-5|TRBV6-1|11|NA|few
CASREAQPQHF
TGTGCCAGCAGGGAAGCTCAGCCCCAGCATTTT
>TRBJ2-3|TRBV5-1|15|NA|NA
CASSSVKDGRDTQYF
TGCGCCAGCAGCTCCGTTAAGGACGGGCGAGATACGCAGTATTTT
>TRBJ1-1|TRBV18|17|NA|NA
CASSLRDPGNTGAEAFF
TGTGCCAGCTCACTCCGGGACCCAGGGAACACTGGGGCTGAAGCTTTCTTT